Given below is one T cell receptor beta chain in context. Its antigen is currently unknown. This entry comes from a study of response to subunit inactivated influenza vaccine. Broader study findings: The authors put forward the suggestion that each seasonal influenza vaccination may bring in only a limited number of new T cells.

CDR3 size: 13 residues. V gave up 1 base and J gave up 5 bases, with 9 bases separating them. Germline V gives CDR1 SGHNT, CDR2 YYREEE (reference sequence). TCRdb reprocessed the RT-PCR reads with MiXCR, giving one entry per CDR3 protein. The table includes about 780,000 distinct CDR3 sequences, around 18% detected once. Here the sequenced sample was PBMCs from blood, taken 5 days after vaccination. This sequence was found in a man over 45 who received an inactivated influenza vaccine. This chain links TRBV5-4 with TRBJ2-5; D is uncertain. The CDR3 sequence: CASSLRFGETQYF. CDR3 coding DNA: TGTGCCAGCAGCTTGAGGTTCGGGGAGACCCAGTACTTC. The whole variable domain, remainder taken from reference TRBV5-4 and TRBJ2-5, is ETGVTQSPTHLIKTRGQQVTLRCSSQSGHNTVSWYQQALGQGPQFIFQYYREEENGRGNFPPRFSGLQFPNYSSELNVNALELDDSALYLCASSLRFGETQYFGPGTRLLVL.